One and the same sample provided the 30 T cell receptor beta chains below, sequenced in a study of regulatory T cells in long-lasting Graves disease. For TCR beta, libraries came from iRepertoire HTBI primers and Arm-PCR of CDR3 regions. One entry per CDR3 protein results from TCRdb running MiXCR on the multiplex PCR reads. In the table there are about 220,000 distinct CDR3 sequences, approximately 18% of which are singletons. Specified time point: newly diagnosed GD, antithyroid drugs for less than 3 months. Researchers made the TCR library from RNA that was extracted from PBMCs. This sample was also put to use in a study of T cells in Graves' hyperthyroidism and ophthalmopathy.

Specimen: peripheral blood mononuclear cells (PBMCs), collected at new diagnosis, from a patient treated with antithyroid drugs. These receptors came from a woman aged 25 to 45 with Graves disease.

This clonotype has only a few counts. The chain joins TRBV27 to TRBJ2-1; TRBD1 might be the D (5 bases). Germline values: CDR1 MNHEY, CDR2 SMNVEV (reference sequence). V was pared by 0 bases and J by 9 bases, with 9 bases between. This CDR3 comprises 13 residues. CDR3 bases: TGTGCCAGCAGTTTATCGAATAGGGGTGAGCAGTTCTTC. Translating it yields CASSLSNRGEQFF.

This clonotype has a count of ten or more. The CDR3 protein is CASSPRGVSNSPLHF. The CDR3 DNA is TGTGCCAGTTCTCCGAGGGGGGTCAGTAATTCACCCCTCCACTTT. The J gene is TRBJ1-6, the V gene TRBV19, with a possible D match to TRBD1 (6 bases). CDR1 is LNHDA, CDR2 SQIVND, per germline (reference sequence). CDR3 length: 15 amino acids. V was trimmed by 8 bases and J by 6 bases, leaving 17 bases between them.

Ten or more counts support this clonotype. The rearrangement joins TRBV18 to TRBJ2-2; no firm D call. V was trimmed by 1 base and J by 5 bases, leaving 14 bases between them. This CDR3 comprises 16 residues. CDR1 KGHSH and CDR2 LQKENI come from the germline V gene. CDR3 coding DNA: TGTGCCAGCTCACCACAGAACGGATTGGAAACCGGGGAGCTGTTTTTT. Its protein product is CASSPQNGLETGELFF.

This clonotype occurred many times. The rearrangement links TRBV30 to TRBJ2-5, with a possible D match to TRBD1 (6 bases). Germline CDR1 and CDR2: GTSNPN and SVGIG (reference sequence). V was pared by 0 bases and J by 2 bases, with 13 bases between. This CDR3 spans 15 amino acids. The CDR3 DNA reads as TGTGCCTGGAGTGTAACCAGGGGAAGGCAAGAGACCCAGTACTTC. It is translated as CAWSVTRGRQETQYF. Full variable domain (remainder filled in from reference TRBV30 and TRBJ2-5): SQTIHQWPATLVQPVGSPLSLECTVEGTSNPNLYWYRQAAGRGLQLLFYSVGIGQISSEVPQNLSASRPQDRQFILSSKKLLLSDSGFYLCAWSVTRGRQETQYFGPGTRLLVL.

This clonotype has ten or more counts. The CDR3 here is CSVLTGGGGYTF. The CDR3 DNA is TGCAGCGTTCTCACAGGGGGCGGAGGCTACACCTTC. The chain recombines TRBV29-1 with TRBJ1-2; 9 positions agree with TRBD1. The CDR3 consists of 12 residues. The germline gives CDR1 SQVTM, CDR2 ANQGSEA. V was clipped by 5 bases and J by 8 bases; unmatched bases: 6.

This clonotype was detected ten times or more. The chain uses TRBV29-1 and TRBJ1-6, with 7 bases that match TRBD1. V lost 6 bases, J lost 6 bases, and 5 bases stayed unmatched. Germline CDR1 and CDR2: SQVTM and ANQGSEA. CDR3 length equals 13 residues. CDR3 bases: TGCAGCGTGCGAGGGGGCCTTAATTCACCCCTCCACTTT. Translated: CSVRGGLNSPLHF. Full variable domain (remainder filled in from reference TRBV29-1 and TRBJ1-6): SAVISQKPSRDICQRGTSLTIQCQVDSQVTMMFWYRQQPGQSLTLIATANQGSEATYESGFVIDKFPISRPNLTFSTLTVSNMSPEDSSIYLCSVRGGLNSPLHFGNGTRLTVT.

This clonotype was observed many times. This chain uses TRBV6-1 with TRBJ1-5; D perhaps matches TRBD1 (5 bases). This CDR3 comprises 15 residues. V was clipped by 7 bases and J by 0 bases, with 13 bases between them. The germline V gene encodes CDR1 MNHNS and CDR2 SASEGT. The CDR3 bases are TGTGCCAGCACTTTTGGGGGGGGTAGCAATCAGCCCCAGCATTTT. This translates into CASTFGGGSNQPQHF.

In nucleotides, the CDR3 is TGTGCCAGCAGTCCGGGCGGGAGGGCCGTGGAGACCCAGTACTTC. Its translation is CASSPGGRAVETQYF. The chain combines TRBV2 with TRBJ2-5; 9 bases are shared with TRBD2. Trimming removed 5 bases from V and 5 bases from J; junction bases left unmatched: 9. The CDR3 contains 15 residues. From germline, CDR1 is SNHLY and CDR2 FYNNEI.

This clonotype was recorded many times. The chain employs TRBV20-1 and TRBJ1-2, with D unclear. The CDR3 has 13 residues. Trimming took off 0 bases at V and 2 bases at J, with 7 bases between the two ends. CDR1 and CDR2 from the germline V gene are DFQATT and SNEGSKA (reference sequence). CDR3 amino acids: CSARDLKNYGYTF. Here the CDR3 DNA reads TGCAGTGCTAGAGATCTGAAGAACTATGGCTACACCTTC.

This clonotype was seen at least ten times. This chain links TRBV7-9 with TRBJ1-5; D might be TRBD1 (6 bases). CDR1 and CDR2 from the germline V gene are SEHNR and FQNEAQ (reference sequence). Trimming left V 1 base short and J 0 bases short, with 10 bases between. This CDR3 has 16 residues. The CDR3 bases are TGTGCCAGCAGCTTAGGAGGGGGGAATAGCAATCAGCCCCAGCATTTT. Translated: CASSLGGGNSNQPQHF.

In its sample, this clonotype was seen many times. The V gene is TRBV6-5, the J gene TRBJ2-5; D unclear. CDR3 length equals 14 residues. Germline assignment: CDR1 MNHEY and CDR2 SVGAGI. V lost 2 bases to trimming and J lost 4 bases, with 11 bases between them. The CDR3: CASSYQPFGETQYF. The CDR3, as DNA: TGTGCCAGCAGTTACCAACCGTTTGGAGAGACCCAGTACTTC.

This clonotype was seen ten or more times. The chain employs TRBV6-5 and TRBJ1-5; D is ambiguous. The CDR3 has 13 amino acids. Per germline, CDR1 MNHEY and CDR2 SVGAGI. Trimming took 4 bases from V and 3 from J, leaving 7 bases between them. CDR3 protein: CASSFTPNQPQHF. CDR3 nucleotide sequence: TGTGCCAGCAGTTTTACCCCCAATCAGCCCCAGCATTTT.

CDR3 sequence reads: CASSEMTGVNTEAFF. The DNA for the CDR3 is TGTGCCAGCAGTGAAATGACAGGGGTAAACACTGAAGCTTTCTTT. V usage is TRBV2 and J usage is TRBJ1-1, with 8 bases identical to TRBD1. CDR1 is SNHLY, CDR2 FYNNEI, per germline. Trimming cost V 2 bases and J 2 bases; bases outside gene matches: 4. The CDR3 sequence is 15 residues long. The variable domain in full, with the rest retrieved from reference TRBV2 and TRBJ1-1, is EPEVTQTPSHQVTQMGQEVILRCVPISNHLYFYWYRQILGQKVEFLVSFYNNEISEKSEIFDDQFSVERPDGSNFTLKIRSTKLEDSAMYFCASSEMTGVNTEAFFGQGTRLTVV.

This clonotype was seen ten or more times. The chain joins TRBV12-3 or TRBV12-4 to TRBJ1-2; 9 positions match TRBD1. This CDR3 has 13 residues. The V and J ends lost 6 bases and 3 bases, in that order; junction bases with no gene match: 2. CDR3 bases: TGTGCCAGCAGAAGACAGGGGGACTATGGCTACACCTTC. It is translated as CASRRQGDYGYTF.

A few counts support this clonotype. The V and J genes are TRBV6-2 or TRBV6-3 and TRBJ2-3; 8 nucleotides match TRBD1. The V gene's germline CDR1 is MNHEY and CDR2 SVGEGT. Losses at the gene ends were 6 bases for V and 4 bases for J; bases not matched to a gene: 6. This CDR3 has 14 residues. CDR3 protein: CASRDRARADTQYF. As DNA, the CDR3 is TGTGCCAGCAGGGACAGGGCGAGGGCAGATACGCAGTATTTT.

In its sample, this clonotype was seen many times. The chain carries TRBV10-1 and TRBJ2-3; 9 bases fit TRBD2. CDR3 length: 15 amino acids. With V trimmed by 0 bases and J by 3 bases, 1 base remained unmatched. Germline assignment: CDR1 WNHNN and CDR2 SYGVQD (reference sequence). The CDR3 sequence: CASSESGLATDTQYF. For the CDR3, the DNA is TGCGCCAGCAGTGAGTCCGGACTAGCGACAGATACGCAGTATTTT.

This clonotype was recorded at least ten times. The rearrangement joins TRBV27 to TRBJ1-1, with 9 positions matching TRBD1. Germline assignment: CDR1 MNHEY and CDR2 SMNVEV (reference sequence). The V and J ends lost 5 bases and 4 bases, in that order; junction bases with no gene match: 8. This CDR3 spans 15 amino acids. CDR3 protein: CASSPRTGDATEAFF. Written as DNA, the CDR3 is TGTGCCAGCAGTCCCAGGACAGGGGACGCCACTGAAGCTTTCTTT.

This clonotype was recorded many times. The rearrangement links TRBV5-1 to TRBJ2-5; 10 bases are shared with TRBD2. The CDR3 has 17 residues. V lost 0 bases and J lost 4; bases outside the gene matches: 9. Germline V gene lookup returns CDR1 SGHRS and CDR2 YFSETQ. The CDR3 region is CASSLGLAGGPVETQYF. In DNA form, the CDR3 reads TGCGCCAGCAGCTTGGGGTTAGCGGGAGGCCCAGTAGAGACCCAGTACTTC.

In this sample, this clonotype turned up many times. The chain links TRBV7-9 to TRBJ2-7; the match to TRBD1 covers 9 bases. V lost 5 bases and J lost 0; bases outside the gene matches: 5. The CDR3 is 15 residues long. CDR1 is SEHNR, CDR2 FQNEAQ, per germline (reference sequence). The CDR3 DNA reads as TGTGCCAGCAGCCCGGGACAGGGCAGCTCCTACGAGCAGTACTTC. This sequence encodes CASSPGQGSSYEQYF.

Many counts were recorded for this clonotype. The chain couples TRBV9 to TRBJ1-2, with 12 positions matching TRBD1. The CDR3 runs 16 residues. After removal of 0 bases from V and 8 bases from J, the junction contained 8 bases not matched to a gene. From germline, CDR1 is SGDLS and CDR2 YYNGEE. Here the CDR3 reads CASSVARDRGRNGYTF. DNA of the CDR3: TGTGCCAGCAGCGTAGCTCGGGACAGGGGGCGAAACGGCTACACCTTC.

The rearrangement joins TRBV2 to TRBJ1-1; no clear D. CDR3 length equals 14 residues. Per germline, CDR1 SNHLY and CDR2 FYNNEI. The ends were cut back, 8 bases at V and 5 bases at J, with 18 bases in the middle. CDR3 DNA sequence: TGTGCCAGCGCACTGAGGGTTATGAGAACTGAAGCTTTCTTT. The encoded protein is CASALRVMRTEAFF. Filled out from reference TRBV2 and TRBJ1-1, the complete variable domain reads EPEVTQTPSHQVTQMGQEVILRCVPISNHLYFYWYRQILGQKVEFLVSFYNNEISEKSEIFDDQFSVERPDGSNFTLKIRSTKLEDSAMYFCASALRVMRTEAFFGQGTRLTVV.

The chain joins TRBV5-1 to TRBJ2-6; D tentatively fits TRBD1 or TRBD2 (5 bases each). Trimming took off 0 bases at V and 0 bases at J, with 13 bases between the two ends. Germline values: CDR1 SGHRS, CDR2 YFSETQ. CDR3 size: 18 residues. The CDR3 protein is CASSLAGTASSGANVLTF. The CDR3 nucleotides are TGCGCCAGCAGCTTGGCCGGGACGGCGAGCTCTGGGGCCAACGTCCTGACTTTC. Variable domain in full (rest from reference TRBV5-1 and TRBJ2-6): KAGVTQTPRYLIKTRGQQVTLSCSPISGHRSVSWYQQTPGQGLQFLFEYFSETQRNKGNFPGRFSGRQFSNSRSEMNVSTLELGDSALYLCASSLAGTASSGANVLTFGAGSRLTVL.

To note about this clonotype: A read error is likely here: a far larger clone is one base away. This chain uses TRBV2 with TRBJ2-3, with a tentative D call TRBD2 (6 bases). The closer fit of TRBJ2-1 to the DNA end suggests the J call may be wrong. CDR1 and CDR2 (germline): SNHLY, FYNNEI. The CDR3 runs to 14 residues. This chain's CDR3 is CASSEHGEDNEQFF. The CDR3 bases are TGTGCCAGCAGTGAACACGGGGAGGACAATGAGCAGTTCTTC.

Comment on this clonotype: A far more abundant clone sits one base away, making this likely a read error. The chain combines TRBV6-2 or TRBV6-3 with TRBJ1-5, with 9 bases aligning to TRBD1. The CDR3 is made up of 15 amino acids. Per the germline V gene, CDR1 is MNHEY and CDR2 is SVGEGT. V lost 6 bases and J lost 5; bases outside the gene matches: 8. Here the CDR3 DNA reads TGTGCCAGCAGGCCGGGACAGGGAGCCCATCAGCCCCAGCATTTT. Its translation: CASRPGQGAHQPQHF.

This clonotype was seen ten or more times. The genes are TRBV6-5 and TRBJ2-5, with TRBD2 identical over 8 bases. V was clipped by 2 bases and J by 3 bases; unmatched bases: 11. CDR1 is MNHEY, CDR2 SVGAGI, per germline. The CDR3 is 17 residues long. The CDR3 DNA reads TGTGCCAGCAGTTACCGGGGTGGAGCGGGAGTTGAAGAGACCCAGTACTTC. This encodes CASSYRGGAGVEETQYF.

This clonotype was detected ten times or more. The chain uses TRBV7-9 and TRBJ1-2; D not certain. The CDR3 is made up of 13 amino acids. Germline CDR1 is SEHNR and CDR2 is FQNEAQ (reference sequence). With 5 bases removed from V and 5 bases from J, the gap between germline ends came to 12 bases. The CDR3 loop reads CASSPDGEYGYTF. CDR3 coding DNA: TGTGCCAGCAGCCCGGACGGCGAGTATGGCTACACCTTC.

This clonotype was counted ten times or more. This chain joins TRBV11-3 and TRBJ2-1; 16 bases fit TRBD2. V lost 3 bases to trimming and J lost 7 bases; unmatched junction nucleotides: 6. The CDR3 runs 17 residues. CDR1 and CDR2 (germline): SGHNT, YENEEA. The chain's CDR3 is CASSFGTSGGARNEQFF. CDR3 in DNA: TGTGCCAGCAGCTTCGGGACTAGCGGGGGGGCGCGGAATGAGCAGTTCTTC. The variable domain in full, with the rest retrieved from reference TRBV11-3 and TRBJ2-1, is EAGVVQSPRYKIIEKKQPVAFWCNPISGHNTLYWYLQNLGQGPELLIRYENEEAVDDSQLPKDRFSAERLKGVDSTLKIQPAELGDSAVYLCASSFGTSGGARNEQFFGPGTRLTVL.

This clonotype was detected ten times or more. The rearrangement joins TRBV24-1 to TRBJ2-7; no firm D call. V was clipped by 7 bases and J by 4 bases, with 7 bases between them. The CDR3 runs 11 residues. From germline, CDR1 is KGHDR and CDR2 SFDVKD. CDR3 DNA: TGTGCCACCAGCTCGGGTTACGAGCAGTACTTC. As protein: CATSSGYEQYF.

This clonotype has a count of ten or more. This chain joins TRBV20-1 and TRBJ2-3; 8 bases are shared with TRBD2. Germline V gives CDR1 DFQATT, CDR2 SNEGSKA (reference sequence). V shed 1 base, J shed 5 bases, and the junction held 2 bases outside the gene matches. CDR3 length: 13 residues. CDR3 bases: TGCAGTGCTAGAGCGGGGGGGGGAGATACGCAGTATTTT. Amino acids: CSARAGGGDTQYF.

This clonotype was seen repeatedly, ten times or more. CDR3 in amino acids: CASAGGKVGNSPLHF. The CDR3 region has the DNA TGTGCCAGTGCCGGCGGTAAGGTCGGTAATTCACCCCTCCACTTT. The V call is TRBV19, the J call TRBJ1-6, with no clear D. The CDR3 extends over 15 amino acids. CDR1 and CDR2 from the germline V gene are LNHDA and SQIVND (reference sequence). V was pared by 8 bases and J by 6 bases, with 17 bases between.